This T cell receptor beta chain originates from a study of cytomegalovirus exposure and HLA in healthy donors. As for the study in general: As released early, the data held roughly 85 million unique TCRs from HLA-typed donors.

This CDR3 contains 18 residues. Germline CDR1 and CDR2: SGHTA and FQGNSA. After removal of 3 bases from V and 1 base from J, the junction contained 7 bases not matched to a gene. Findings and limits, study-wide: Investigators reported some 150 TCR beta chains as tied to cytomegalovirus.

This PCR relied on a set of 60 Vbeta primers and 13 Jbeta primers. The table came from immunoSEQ multiplex PCR; TCRdb's copy has only in-frame clones and leaves some out. Counted here are 150,000 to 250,000 clones, 70% to 80% occurring once; the ten biggest clones make up over 1.5%. Comment on this clone: Its specificity is unknown.

The TCR originated in a girl between 10 and 17 years old in good health and CMV-seropositive. The rearrangement uses TRBV7-2 and TRBJ2-1; TRBD2 matches at 12 bases. Sequenced material: PBMCs. CDR3 residues: CASSLSSGGASSYNEQFF. DNA of the CDR3: TGTGCCAGCAGCTTGTCTAGCGGGGGGGCCAGTTCCTACAATGAGCAGTTCTTC.